A selection of T cell receptor beta chains follows, all from one sample in a study of blood T cells in healthy people across ages. In TCRdb, the 5' RACE reads were re-called with MiXCR into one record per CDR3 protein. The sample lists about 1 million distinct CDR3 sequences; under 45% were seen once. The specimen was blood. The receptors shown here come from an older woman in good health. CDR3s include the opening cysteine and the closing phenylalanine or tryptophan. Fields, in order: V gene, J gene, D gene, clone size, CDR3 DNA, CDR3 protein. D genes are given only for firm matches. Part of the rows lack a size; the others show once, few, many or a class for expanded clones.

TRBV20-1	TRBJ2-4	-	-	TGCAGTGCTAGTAATGACCCCTTTATGTCGCAGTACTTC	CSASNDPFMSQYF
TRBV7-2	TRBJ1-5	TRBD1	once	TGTGCCAGCAGCGTGGGACAGAATAGCAATCAGCCCCAGCATTTT	CASSVGQNSNQPQHF
TRBV7-9	TRBJ2-1	-	-	TGTGCCAGCAGCCCCAGCGCTTGGTTCTCCTACAATGAGCAGTTCTTC	CASSPSAWFSYNEQFF
TRBV5-6	TRBJ2-1	-	-	TGTGCCAGCAGCTCCGGGGACTACAATGAGCAGTTCTTC	CASSSGDYNEQFF
TRBV9	TRBJ2-7	-	-	TGTGCCAGCAAAGCGGATGGTTATGAGCAGTACTTC	CASKADGYEQYF
TRBV5-1	TRBJ2-3	TRBD1	few	TGCGCCAGCAGCTACGCCGGGACAGGGAACACAGATACGCAGTATTTT	CASSYAGTGNTDTQYF
TRBV7-9	TRBJ2-3	-	few	TGTGCCAGCACCCCGGGGAATACGCAGTATTTT	CASTPGNTQYF
TRBV3-1	TRBJ2-7	-	few	TGTGCCAGCAGCCCTCCGGGACTTGGTTGCGAGCAGTACTTC	CASSPPGLGCEQYF
TRBV12-3/TRBV12-4	TRBJ1-2	-	-	TGTGTCAGCAGCCCGTCCGGGGGGATTAACTATGGCTACACCTTC	CVSSPSGGINYGYTF
TRBV15	TRBJ2-1	TRBD2	few	TGTGCCACCAGCAGAGACCGGACTAGCGGATACAATGAGCAGTTCTTC	CATSRDRTSGYNEQFF
TRBV20-1	TRBJ2-5	TRBD2	-	TGCAGTGCTAGAGGAGCTAGGGTAGCGGGAGTATTTGAGACCCAGTACTTC	CSARGARVAGVFETQYF